This TCR beta chain comes out of a study of OX40 agonist ivuxolimab in advanced cancers. Study-wide context: Under the entry rules, prior anti-PD-1, anti-PD-L1 or anti-CTLA-4 therapy was allowed, and 40% had some.

Findings and limits, study-wide: CD4+ T cells averaged fewer expanded clones than CD8+ T cells.

Details on this clone: The antigen is unknown.

Clones were sequenced by immunoSEQ multiplex PCR, and TCRdb holds only the in-frame ones, with some missing. The repertoire holds 69,000 or so clones, with roughly four fifths as singletons. The CDR3 runs 15 residues. The germline gives CDR1 SNHLY, CDR2 FYNNEI. The V gene lost 6 bases and the J gene lost 1 base, with 15 bases spanning the gap. The chain links TRBV2 to TRBJ2-5, with D maybe TRBD1 (6 bases). This receptor was taken from an adult with an advanced solid tumor such as melanoma, head and neck, liver or kidney cancer. The sequencing here drew on CD4+ or CD8+ T cells sorted from blood, taken in a trial of the OX40 agonist ivuxolimab. CDR3 DNA: TGTGCCAGCAGGACAGGCGACGTAGCCCAAGAGACCCAGTACTTC. This sequence encodes CASRTGDVAQETQYF.